This T cell receptor beta chain appears in the sequencing data of a study of T cell responses to AZD1222 COVID-19 vaccine. Only in-frame clones appear in the TCRdb table, and some are missing; sequencing was by immunoSEQ multiplex PCR. This sample has about 120,000 clones; 75% to 90% occur once, and the top ten carry about 3%. The CDR3 totals 15 residues. V gave up 5 bases and J gave up 1 base; unmatched junction bases: 5. Germline V gene data show CDR1 as SGHTA and CDR2 as FQGNSA. Sample: peripheral blood, taken on day 0 of AZD1222 vaccination. The TCR comes from an adult in good health. The chain recombines TRBV7-2 with TRBJ1-3; 7 bases are a match to TRBD1. CDR3 DNA sequence: TGTGCCAGCAGCCTAGACAGGGTATCTGGAAACACCATATATTTT. This sequence encodes CASSLDRVSGNTIYF.